A few counts support the clone carrying this T cell receptor beta chain. The CDR3 length is 14 residues. V gave up 6 bases and J gave up 3 bases, with 15 bases separating them. Germline assignment: CDR1 SEHNR and CDR2 FQNEAQ (reference sequence). This record belongs to a study of Ad26.COV2.S vaccination and SARS-CoV-2 variants. Documented treatment: 15 to 20 received Ad26.COV2.S at low or high dose, single or two shots; roughly five received placebo; per-sample allocation not given. Day 63 following the first vaccine or placebo injection was when the samples were taken. Assay: immunoSEQ multiplex PCR; the TCRdb copy retains only in-frame clones and omits some. The table records roughly 330,000 clones, 90% of them present only once.

This sequence originates from a person aged 18-65 years who received the Ad26.COV2.S COVID-19 vaccine or a placebo. This specimen consisted of peripheral blood, obtained in a trial of Ad26.COV2.S vaccine versus placebo. The chain combines TRBV7-9 with TRBJ2-7; D gene ambiguous. Here the CDR3 reads CASSDGSASYEQYF. Here the CDR3 DNA reads TGTGCCAGCAGTGACGGGTCAGCGAGCTACGAGCAGTACTTC.